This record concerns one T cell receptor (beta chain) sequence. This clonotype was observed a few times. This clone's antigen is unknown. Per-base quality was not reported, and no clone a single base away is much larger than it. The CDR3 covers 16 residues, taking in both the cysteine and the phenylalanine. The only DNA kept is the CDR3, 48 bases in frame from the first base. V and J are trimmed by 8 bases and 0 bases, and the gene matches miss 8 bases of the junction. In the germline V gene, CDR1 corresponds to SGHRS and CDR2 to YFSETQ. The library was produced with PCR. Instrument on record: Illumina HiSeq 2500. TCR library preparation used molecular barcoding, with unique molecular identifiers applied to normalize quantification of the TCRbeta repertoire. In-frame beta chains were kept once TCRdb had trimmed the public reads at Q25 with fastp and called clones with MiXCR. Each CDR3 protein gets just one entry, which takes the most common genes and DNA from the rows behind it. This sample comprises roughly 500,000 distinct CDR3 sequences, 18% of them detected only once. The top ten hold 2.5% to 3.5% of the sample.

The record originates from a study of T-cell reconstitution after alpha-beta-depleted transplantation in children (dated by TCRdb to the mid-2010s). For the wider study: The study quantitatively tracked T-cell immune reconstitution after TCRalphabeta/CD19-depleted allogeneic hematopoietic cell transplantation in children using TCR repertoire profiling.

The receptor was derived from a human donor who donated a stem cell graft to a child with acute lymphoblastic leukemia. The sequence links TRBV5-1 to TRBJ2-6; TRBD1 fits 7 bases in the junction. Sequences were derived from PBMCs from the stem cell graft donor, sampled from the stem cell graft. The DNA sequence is TGCGCCAGTACGGGACAGATTAGCTCTGGGGCCAACGTCCTGACTTTC. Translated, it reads CASTGQISSGANVLTF.